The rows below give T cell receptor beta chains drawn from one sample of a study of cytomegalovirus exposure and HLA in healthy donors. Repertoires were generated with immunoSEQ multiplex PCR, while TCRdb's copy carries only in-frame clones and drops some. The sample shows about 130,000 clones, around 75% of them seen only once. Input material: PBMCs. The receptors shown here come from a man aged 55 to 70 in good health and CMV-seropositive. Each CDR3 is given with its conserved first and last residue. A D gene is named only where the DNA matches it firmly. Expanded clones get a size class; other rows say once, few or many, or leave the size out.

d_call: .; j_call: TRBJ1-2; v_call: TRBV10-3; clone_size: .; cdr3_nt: TGTGCCATCAGTGAGTCCGGGGAGGGCTACACCTTC; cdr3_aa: CAISESGEGYTF
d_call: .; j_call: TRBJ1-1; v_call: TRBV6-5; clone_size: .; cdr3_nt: TGTGCCAGCAGGGAGCAGGGGTTCTTGAACACTGAAGCTTTCTTT; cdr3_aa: CASREQGFLNTEAFF
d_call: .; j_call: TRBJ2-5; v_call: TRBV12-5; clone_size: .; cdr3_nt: TGTGCTAGCCACGAGGGGGAGCAGTACTTC; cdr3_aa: CASHEGEQYF
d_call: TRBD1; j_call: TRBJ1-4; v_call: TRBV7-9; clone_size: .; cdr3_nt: TGTGCCAGCAGAGCTCGTCCTAATCGGGACAGCAATGAAAAACTGTTTTTT; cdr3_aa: CASRARPNRDSNEKLFF
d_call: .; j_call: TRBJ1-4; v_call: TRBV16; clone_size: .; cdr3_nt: TGTGCCAGCAGCCGGGCCCAGAGTTATGAAAAACTGTTTTTT; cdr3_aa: CASSRAQSYEKLFF
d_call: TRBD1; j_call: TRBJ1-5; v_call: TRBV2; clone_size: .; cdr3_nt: TGTGCCAGCAGTCCGGACAGGGGCAATCAGCCCCAGCATTTT; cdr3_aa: CASSPDRGNQPQHF
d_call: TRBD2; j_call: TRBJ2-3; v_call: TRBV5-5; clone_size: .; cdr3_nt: TGTGCCAGTCTAAAACTCGGGGGGGTTGGCACAGATACGCAGTATTTT; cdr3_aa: CASLKLGGVGTDTQYF
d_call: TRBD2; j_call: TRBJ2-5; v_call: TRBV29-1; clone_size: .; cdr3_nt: TGCAGCGAAGAGGAGGGAGGGAAGACCCAGTACTTC; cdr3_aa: CSEEEGGKTQYF
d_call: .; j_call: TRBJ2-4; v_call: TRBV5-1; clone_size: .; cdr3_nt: TGCGCCAGCAGCTTAACAGGGGGGGTAGCCAAAAACATTCAGTACTTC; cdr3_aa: CASSLTGGVAKNIQYF
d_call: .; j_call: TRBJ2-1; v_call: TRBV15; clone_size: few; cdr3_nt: TGTGCCACCAGACAGACGAGCTCCTACAATGAGCAGTTCTTC; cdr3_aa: CATRQTSSYNEQFF
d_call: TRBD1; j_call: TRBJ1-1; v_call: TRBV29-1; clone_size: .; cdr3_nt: TGCAGCGTAGCAGGGGGCAACACTGAAGCTTTCTTT; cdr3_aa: CSVAGGNTEAFF